This T cell receptor (beta chain) was sequenced for a study of blood T cell repertoires in COVID-19. Overall study: The origin of the acute and convalescent COVID-19 samples was the United States, Italy and Spain. T cells, B-cell-depleted T cells, or PBMCs provided the cDNA or gDNA that served as material.

As handled by the study authors: It was from reference gene primer amplification that nucleated cell counts were estimated. Here immunoSEQ multiplex PCR was the method, and the copy in TCRdb shows in-frame clones only, minus some. The V and J calls and the clone size are those of that table, but D and trimming were determined from the DNA. The sample records a few hundred thousand clones, approximately 86% being singletons. Losses at the gene ends were 3 bases for V and 4 bases for J; bases not matched to a gene: 7. CDR3 length: 15 residues. The germline V gene has CDR1 DFQATT and CDR2 SNEGSKA (reference sequence).

The chain has TRBV20-1 and TRBJ2-3, with 10 positions matching TRBD2. The sequence came from a man between 60 and 75 years old with acute or convalescent COVID-19. The material sequenced was peripheral blood. CDR3: CSASTLAGASDTQYF. The CDR3 DNA reads TGCAGTGCTAGTACGCTAGCGGGGGCCTCAGATACGCAGTATTTT.